What follows are 8 T cell receptor beta chains derived from one specimen sequenced in a study of blood T cells in healthy people across ages. PCR was performed a second time for about 7 to 11 cycles using a sample-barcoded 5' primer and a J-beta primer mix. MiXCR, applied by TCRdb to the 5' RACE reads, yields one record per CDR3 protein. The sample has approximately 900,000 distinct CDR3 sequences, about 44% seen once; the top ten hold 13%. Sequenced input: blood. All receptors derive from a young man in good health.

With regard to this clonotype: The junction departs from germline at one end; a sequencing error may be responsible. V and J are TRBV20-1 and TRBJ1-4; 7 positions match TRBD1. The CDR3 is 14 residues long. Per the germline V gene, CDR1 is DFQATT and CDR2 is SNEGSKA (reference sequence). The DNA for the CDR3 is TGCAGTGCCAGAATGACAGGGAGTAATGGAAAACTGTTTTTT. As protein: CSARMTGSNGKLFF.

V and J are TRBV6-1 and TRBJ2-7; D remains ambiguous. CDR1 MNHNS and CDR2 SASEGT come from the germline V gene. V was cut by 0 bases and J by 3 bases, with 12 bases left in between. The CDR3 loop spans 15 amino acids. This CDR3 is CASSEAGLIGYEQYF. The CDR3 region has the DNA TGTGCCAGCAGTGAAGCAGGGCTAATAGGCTACGAGCAGTACTTC.

This chain joins TRBV5-1 and TRBJ2-1, with a possible D match to TRBD2 (6 bases). Germline CDR1 SGHRS, CDR2 YFSETQ. The CDR3 has 15 residues. Trimming shortened V by 4 bases and J by 0 bases, and 11 bases separated the two germline ends. CDR3 protein: CASSLTSPSYNEQFF. The CDR3 DNA reads as TGCGCCAGCAGCCTTACTAGCCCCTCCTACAATGAGCAGTTCTTC.

This clonotype was counted at least ten times. A much larger clone lies one base from this, so it may be a read error. J is TRBJ1-1 and V is TRBV4-1; D possibly corresponds to TRBD1 (6 bases). Germline loops: CDR1 MGHRA, CDR2 YSYEKL. V was shortened by 4 bases and J by 4 bases, with 13 bases between the two germline ends. CDR3 size: 14 residues. The CDR3 nucleotides are TGCGCCAGCAGCCGAGCTACAGGGAGCACTGAAGCTTTCTTT. This codes for CASSRATGSTEAFF.

This clonotype was picked up many times. V gene TRBV20-1 combines with J gene TRBJ2-1, with D perhaps matching TRBD2 (5 bases). Trimming shortened V by 6 bases and J by 4 bases, and 19 bases separated the two germline ends. Germline V gene data show CDR1 as DFQATT and CDR2 as SNEGSKA (reference sequence). CDR3 length: 15 residues. The CDR3 loop is CSARPALANYNEQFF. CDR3 nucleotides: TGCAGTGCACGCCCCGCGCTAGCCAATTACAATGAGCAGTTCTTC.

The chain has TRBV5-1 and TRBJ2-1; D gene uncertain. The better agreement between TRBJ2-7 and the DNA end casts doubt on the J call. CDR1 is SGHRS, CDR2 YFSETQ, per germline. The CDR3 has 13 residues. The DNA for the CDR3 is TGCGCCAGCAGCTCTCTGTCCTACAATGAGCAGTACTTC. Encoded protein: CASSSLSYNEQYF.

The chain has TRBV28 and TRBJ2-5, with 9 bases identical to TRBD1. The CDR3 loop spans 15 amino acids. With V trimmed by 5 bases and J by 1 base, 5 bases remained unmatched. Per germline, CDR1 MDHEN and CDR2 SYDVKM. The CDR3 DNA is TGTGCCAGCAGTCTCGCGACAGGGGGCCAAGAGACCCAGTACTTC. It codes for CASSLATGGQETQYF.

This CDR3 reads CASSVEGTTYEQYF. CDR3 in DNA: TGTGCCAGCAGCGTAGAGGGCACCACCTACGAGCAGTACTTC. The J gene is TRBJ2-7, the V gene TRBV9; unclear D gene. In germline, CDR1 is SGDLS, CDR2 YYNGEE. The CDR3 runs 14 residues. V dropped 0 bases and J dropped 2 bases, with 9 bases sitting between them.